This T cell receptor beta chain was sequenced for a study of T cells in localized non-small cell lung cancer. Study-wide results and caveats: Elevated blood T cell density was associated with longer overall survival. A median of approximately 54 clones ranked among the top 100 in tumor appeared in adjacent lung. Uninvolved adjacent lung had the highest recorded T cell clonality, with tumor below it.

CDR3 length equals 17 residues. The V and J ends lost 0 bases and 2 bases, in that order; junction bases with no gene match: 7. CDR1 is GTSNPN, CDR2 SVGIG, per germline (reference sequence). Assay used: immunoSEQ multiplex PCR; TCRdb lists only in-frame clones, some missing. The sample records around 100,000 clones, roughly 90% being singletons. Details on this clone: Its antigen is undetermined.

The source was peripheral blood, collected before any cancer treatment. V usage is TRBV30 and J usage is TRBJ2-6, with 7 nucleotides matching TRBD1. The sequence came from a man aged 35-75 years with stage I squamous cell lung carcinoma. Written as DNA, the CDR3 is TGTGCCTGGAGTGTATTTGCAGGGGGTGCTGGGGCCAACGTCCTGACTTTC. This encodes CAWSVFAGGAGANVLTF.